A selection of T cell receptor beta chains follows, all from one sample in a study of T-cell reconstitution after alpha-beta-depleted transplantation in children. TCRdb analysed the PCR reads with MiXCR anew, one entry per CDR3 protein. The repertoire holds about 980,000 distinct CDR3 sequences, with about 30% as singletons. The sequenced sample was PBMCs, mostly from graft donor cells, obtained 360 days after TCRalphabeta/CD19-depleted stem cell transplant. These receptors were taken from a boy in the first two years of life who had a stem cell transplant for SCID, so the T cells may come from the graft donor. Both conserved end residues are part of each CDR3.

cdr3_aa j_call v_call
CASSPGTGFGELFF TRBJ2-2 TRBV7-6
CASSYHGGYTEAFF TRBJ1-1 TRBV6-5
CSARHRGWHTDTQYF TRBJ2-3 TRBV20-1
CASSLSPPPGYEQYF TRBJ2-7 TRBV7-2
CSATRTSSFYEQYF TRBJ2-7 TRBV20-1
CASSHLRDTQYF TRBJ2-3 TRBV3-1
CATSPGQETQYF TRBJ2-5 TRBV15
CATSRRGGSYNEQFF TRBJ2-1 TRBV15
CSAILIGGGEAFF TRBJ1-1 TRBV20-1
CASSEEGGSTDTQYF TRBJ2-3 TRBV2
CASSLATSGSYGYTF TRBJ1-2 TRBV5-1
CATSIRQETYGYTF TRBJ1-2 TRBV15
CASSPRTSGGGSDTQYF TRBJ2-3 TRBV5-5
CASSLLAGGGAIGELFF TRBJ2-2 TRBV4-2
CASSYSIASYEQYF TRBJ2-7 TRBV6-5
CASSLVRGESTDTQYF TRBJ2-3 TRBV5-1
CSAREQGKGDQPQHF TRBJ1-5 TRBV20-1
CASSLWSNAIRSYGYTF TRBJ1-2 TRBV5-1
CSALIRGAQFF TRBJ2-1 TRBV20-1
CSAQRGGTGANNEQFF TRBJ2-1 TRBV20-1
CASSLIFQTNEQFF TRBJ2-1 TRBV7-9
CASNQAGGSYNEQFF TRBJ2-1 TRBV2
CASSLEDPRQTQYF TRBJ2-5 TRBV7-8
CAISESPPGAYEQYF TRBJ2-7 TRBV10-3
CASTDRAVPEAFF TRBJ1-1 TRBV28
CASSLGADYTDTQYF TRBJ2-3 TRBV5-1
CSVEEWGQGAYEQYF TRBJ2-7 TRBV29-1
CASSSRIRTSSRNEQFF TRBJ2-1 TRBV11-2
CSARALSTSGGNYETQYF TRBJ2-5 TRBV20-1
CASTSSGTDTQYF TRBJ2-3 TRBV5-1
CASSPDANSYEQYF TRBJ2-7 TRBV6-1
CASSPRLGETQYF TRBJ2-5 TRBV18
CASSLVIGRRGTGANVLTF TRBJ2-6 TRBV11-2